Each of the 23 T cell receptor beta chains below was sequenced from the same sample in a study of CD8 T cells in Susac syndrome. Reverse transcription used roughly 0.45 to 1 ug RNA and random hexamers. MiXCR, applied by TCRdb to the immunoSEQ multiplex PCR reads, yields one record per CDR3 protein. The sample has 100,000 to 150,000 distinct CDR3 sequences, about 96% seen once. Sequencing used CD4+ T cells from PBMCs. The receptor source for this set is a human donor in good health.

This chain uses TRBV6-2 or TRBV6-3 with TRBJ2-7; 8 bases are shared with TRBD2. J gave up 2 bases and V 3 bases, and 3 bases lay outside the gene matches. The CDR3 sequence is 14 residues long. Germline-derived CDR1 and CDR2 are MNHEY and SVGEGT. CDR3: CASSYSGTAYEQYF. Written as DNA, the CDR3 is TGTGCCAGCAGTTATAGCGGGACCGCCTACGAGCAGTACTTC.

CDR3 in amino acids: CASSDRGAASYNEQFF. The CDR3 coding sequence is TGTGCCAGCAGTGACAGGGGCGCAGCATCCTACAATGAGCAGTTCTTC. The chain is built from TRBV6-1 and TRBJ2-1, with D maybe TRBD1 (6 bases). Between the trimmed V and J ends, which lost 3 bases and 1 base, there was a span of 13 bases. Germline CDR1 reads MNHNS; CDR2 reads SASEGT. This CDR3 is 16 amino acids long.

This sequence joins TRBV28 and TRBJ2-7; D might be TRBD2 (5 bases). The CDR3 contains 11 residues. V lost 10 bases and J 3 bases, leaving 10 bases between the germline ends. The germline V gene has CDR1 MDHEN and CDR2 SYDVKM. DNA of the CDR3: TGTGCCACCCTTGGAGGCTACGAGCAGTACTTC. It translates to CATLGGYEQYF.

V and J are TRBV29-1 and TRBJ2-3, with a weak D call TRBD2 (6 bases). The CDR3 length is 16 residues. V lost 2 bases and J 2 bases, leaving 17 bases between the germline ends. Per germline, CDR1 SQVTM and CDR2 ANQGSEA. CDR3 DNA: TGCAGCGTTGAACCGGGAGCTGGGGACCTCACAGATACGCAGTATTTT. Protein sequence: CSVEPGAGDLTDTQYF.

The CDR3 sequence: CASSPRGTSRYTGELFF. CDR3 sequence (DNA): TGTGCCAGCAGCCCCCGTGGGACTAGTCGGTACACCGGGGAGCTGTTTTTT. The chain links TRBV11-2 to TRBJ2-2; 8 bases are shared with TRBD2. The CDR3 sequence is 17 residues long. Germline V gives CDR1 SGHAT, CDR2 FQNNGV. V lost 5 bases, J lost 3 bases, and 11 bases stayed unmatched.

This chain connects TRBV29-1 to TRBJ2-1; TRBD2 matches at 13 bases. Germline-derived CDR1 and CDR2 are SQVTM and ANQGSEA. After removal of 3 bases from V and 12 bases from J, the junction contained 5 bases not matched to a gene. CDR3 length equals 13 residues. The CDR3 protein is CSVDGTSGAWQFF. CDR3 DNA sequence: TGCAGCGTTGATGGGACTAGCGGGGCTTGGCAGTTCTTC.

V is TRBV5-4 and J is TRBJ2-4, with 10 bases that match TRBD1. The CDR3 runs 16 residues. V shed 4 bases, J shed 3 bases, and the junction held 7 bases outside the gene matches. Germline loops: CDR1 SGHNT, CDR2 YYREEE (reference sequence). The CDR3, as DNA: TGTGCCAGCAGCCCGGGACAGGGGAAGGTCAAAAACATTCAGTACTTC. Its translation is CASSPGQGKVKNIQYF.

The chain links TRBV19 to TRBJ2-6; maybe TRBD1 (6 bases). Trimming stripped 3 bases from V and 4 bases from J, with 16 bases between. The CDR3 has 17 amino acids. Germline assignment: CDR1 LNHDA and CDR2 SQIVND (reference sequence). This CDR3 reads CASSIQWTVAGANVLTF. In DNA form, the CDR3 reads TGTGCCAGTAGTATCCAGTGGACAGTGGCCGGGGCCAACGTCCTGACTTTC.

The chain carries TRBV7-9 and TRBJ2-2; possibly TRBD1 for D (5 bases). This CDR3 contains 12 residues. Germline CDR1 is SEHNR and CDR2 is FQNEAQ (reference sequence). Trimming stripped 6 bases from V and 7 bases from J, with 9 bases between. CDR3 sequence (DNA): TGTGCCAGCAGTCCCAGGGACGGGGAGCTGTTTTTT. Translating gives CASSPRDGELFF.

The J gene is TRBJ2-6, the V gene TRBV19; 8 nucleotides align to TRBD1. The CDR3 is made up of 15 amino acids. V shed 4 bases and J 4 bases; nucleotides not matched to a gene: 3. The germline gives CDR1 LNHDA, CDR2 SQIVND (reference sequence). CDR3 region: CASSRTGSGANVLTF. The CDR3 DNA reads TGTGCCAGTAGTAGGACAGGGTCGGGGGCCAACGTCCTGACTTTC.

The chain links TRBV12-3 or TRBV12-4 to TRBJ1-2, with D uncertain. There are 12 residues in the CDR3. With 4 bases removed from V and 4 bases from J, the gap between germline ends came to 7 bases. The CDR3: CASSSRPYGYTF. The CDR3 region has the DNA TGTGCCAGCAGTTCACGTCCCTATGGCTACACCTTC.

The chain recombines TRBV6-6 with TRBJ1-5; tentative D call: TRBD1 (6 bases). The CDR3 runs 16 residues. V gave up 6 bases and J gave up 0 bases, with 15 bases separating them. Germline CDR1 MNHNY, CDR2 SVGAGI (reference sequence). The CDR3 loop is CASRLRGGYSNQPQHF. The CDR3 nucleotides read TGTGCCAGCAGACTCCGAGGGGGATATAGCAATCAGCCCCAGCATTTT.

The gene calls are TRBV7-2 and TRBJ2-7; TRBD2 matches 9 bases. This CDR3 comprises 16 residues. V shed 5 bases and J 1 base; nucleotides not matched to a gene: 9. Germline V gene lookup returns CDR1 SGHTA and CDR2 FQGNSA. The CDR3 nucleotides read TGTGCCAGCAGCCCCATGCCCCTAGCGGGGTCCTACGAGCAGTACTTC. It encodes CASSPMPLAGSYEQYF.

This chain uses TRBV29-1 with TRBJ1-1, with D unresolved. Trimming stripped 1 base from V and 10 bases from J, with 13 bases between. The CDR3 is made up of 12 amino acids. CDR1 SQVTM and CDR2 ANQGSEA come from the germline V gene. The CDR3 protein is CSVEVPPNAAFF. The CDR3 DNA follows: TGCAGCGTTGAAGTCCCCCCCAACGCAGCTTTCTTT.

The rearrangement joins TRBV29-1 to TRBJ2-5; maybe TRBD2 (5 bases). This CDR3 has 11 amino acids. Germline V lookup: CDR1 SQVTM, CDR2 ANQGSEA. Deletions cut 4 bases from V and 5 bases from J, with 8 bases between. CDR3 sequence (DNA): TGCAGCGTTGGCGGGTATGAGACCCAGTACTTC. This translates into CSVGGYETQYF.

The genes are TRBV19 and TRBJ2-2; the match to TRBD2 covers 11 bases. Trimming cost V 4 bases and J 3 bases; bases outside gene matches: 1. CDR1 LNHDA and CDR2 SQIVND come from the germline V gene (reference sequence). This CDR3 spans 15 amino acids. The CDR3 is CASSTGLADTGELFF. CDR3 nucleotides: TGTGCCAGTAGTACGGGACTAGCGGACACCGGGGAGCTGTTTTTT.

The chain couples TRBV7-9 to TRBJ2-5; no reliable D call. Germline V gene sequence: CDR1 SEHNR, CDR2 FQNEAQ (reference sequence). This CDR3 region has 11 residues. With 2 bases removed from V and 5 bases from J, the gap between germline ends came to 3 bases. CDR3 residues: CASSLTETQYF. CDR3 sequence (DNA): TGTGCCAGCAGCTTAACTGAGACCCAGTACTTC.

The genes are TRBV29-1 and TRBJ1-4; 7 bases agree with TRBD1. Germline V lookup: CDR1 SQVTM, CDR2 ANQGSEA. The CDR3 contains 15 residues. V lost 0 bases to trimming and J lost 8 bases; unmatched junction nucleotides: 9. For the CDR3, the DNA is TGCAGCGTTGAAGATCAGGGGGTCGGCAGGGAAAAACTGTTTTTT. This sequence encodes CSVEDQGVGREKLFF.

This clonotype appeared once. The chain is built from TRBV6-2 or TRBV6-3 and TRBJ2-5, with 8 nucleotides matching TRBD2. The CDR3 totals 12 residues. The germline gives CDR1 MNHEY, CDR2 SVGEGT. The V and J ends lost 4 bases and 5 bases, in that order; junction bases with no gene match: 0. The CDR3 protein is CASSSGGETQYF. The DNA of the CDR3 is TGTGCCAGCAGTTCGGGGGGGGAGACCCAGTACTTC.

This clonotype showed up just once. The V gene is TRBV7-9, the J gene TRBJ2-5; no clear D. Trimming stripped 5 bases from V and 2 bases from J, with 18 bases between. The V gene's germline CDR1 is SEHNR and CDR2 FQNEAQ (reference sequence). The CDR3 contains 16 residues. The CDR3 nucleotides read TGTGCCAGCAGCCTAGGGAACAGTGGGATGCAAGAGACCCAGTACTTC. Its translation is CASSLGNSGMQETQYF. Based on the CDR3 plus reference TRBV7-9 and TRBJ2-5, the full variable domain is DTGVSQNPRHKITKRGQNVTFRCDPISEHNRLYWYRQTLGQGPEFLTYFQNEAQLEKSRLLSDRFSAERPKGSFSTLEIQRTEQGDSAMYLCASSLGNSGMQETQYFGPGTRLLVL.

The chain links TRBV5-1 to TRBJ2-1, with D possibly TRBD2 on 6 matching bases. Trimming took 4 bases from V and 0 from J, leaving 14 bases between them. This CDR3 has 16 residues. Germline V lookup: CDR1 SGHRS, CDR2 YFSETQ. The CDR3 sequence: CASSGRGGVSYNEQFF. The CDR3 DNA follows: TGCGCCAGCAGCGGGAGAGGCGGGGTCTCCTACAATGAGCAGTTCTTC.

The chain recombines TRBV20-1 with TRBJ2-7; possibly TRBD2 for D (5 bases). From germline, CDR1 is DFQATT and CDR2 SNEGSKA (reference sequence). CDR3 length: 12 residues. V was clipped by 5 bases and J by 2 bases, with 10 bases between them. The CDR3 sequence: CSAVARTYEQYF. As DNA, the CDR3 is TGCAGTGCTGTAGCGAGGACCTACGAGCAGTACTTC.

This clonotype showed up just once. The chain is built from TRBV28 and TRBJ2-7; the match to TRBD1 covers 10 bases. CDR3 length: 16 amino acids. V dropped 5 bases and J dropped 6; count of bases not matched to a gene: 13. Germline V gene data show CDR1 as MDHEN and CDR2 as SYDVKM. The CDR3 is CASSPFPGQGIFEQYF. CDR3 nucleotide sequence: TGTGCCAGCAGTCCCTTCCCGGGACAGGGGATCTTCGAGCAGTACTTC.